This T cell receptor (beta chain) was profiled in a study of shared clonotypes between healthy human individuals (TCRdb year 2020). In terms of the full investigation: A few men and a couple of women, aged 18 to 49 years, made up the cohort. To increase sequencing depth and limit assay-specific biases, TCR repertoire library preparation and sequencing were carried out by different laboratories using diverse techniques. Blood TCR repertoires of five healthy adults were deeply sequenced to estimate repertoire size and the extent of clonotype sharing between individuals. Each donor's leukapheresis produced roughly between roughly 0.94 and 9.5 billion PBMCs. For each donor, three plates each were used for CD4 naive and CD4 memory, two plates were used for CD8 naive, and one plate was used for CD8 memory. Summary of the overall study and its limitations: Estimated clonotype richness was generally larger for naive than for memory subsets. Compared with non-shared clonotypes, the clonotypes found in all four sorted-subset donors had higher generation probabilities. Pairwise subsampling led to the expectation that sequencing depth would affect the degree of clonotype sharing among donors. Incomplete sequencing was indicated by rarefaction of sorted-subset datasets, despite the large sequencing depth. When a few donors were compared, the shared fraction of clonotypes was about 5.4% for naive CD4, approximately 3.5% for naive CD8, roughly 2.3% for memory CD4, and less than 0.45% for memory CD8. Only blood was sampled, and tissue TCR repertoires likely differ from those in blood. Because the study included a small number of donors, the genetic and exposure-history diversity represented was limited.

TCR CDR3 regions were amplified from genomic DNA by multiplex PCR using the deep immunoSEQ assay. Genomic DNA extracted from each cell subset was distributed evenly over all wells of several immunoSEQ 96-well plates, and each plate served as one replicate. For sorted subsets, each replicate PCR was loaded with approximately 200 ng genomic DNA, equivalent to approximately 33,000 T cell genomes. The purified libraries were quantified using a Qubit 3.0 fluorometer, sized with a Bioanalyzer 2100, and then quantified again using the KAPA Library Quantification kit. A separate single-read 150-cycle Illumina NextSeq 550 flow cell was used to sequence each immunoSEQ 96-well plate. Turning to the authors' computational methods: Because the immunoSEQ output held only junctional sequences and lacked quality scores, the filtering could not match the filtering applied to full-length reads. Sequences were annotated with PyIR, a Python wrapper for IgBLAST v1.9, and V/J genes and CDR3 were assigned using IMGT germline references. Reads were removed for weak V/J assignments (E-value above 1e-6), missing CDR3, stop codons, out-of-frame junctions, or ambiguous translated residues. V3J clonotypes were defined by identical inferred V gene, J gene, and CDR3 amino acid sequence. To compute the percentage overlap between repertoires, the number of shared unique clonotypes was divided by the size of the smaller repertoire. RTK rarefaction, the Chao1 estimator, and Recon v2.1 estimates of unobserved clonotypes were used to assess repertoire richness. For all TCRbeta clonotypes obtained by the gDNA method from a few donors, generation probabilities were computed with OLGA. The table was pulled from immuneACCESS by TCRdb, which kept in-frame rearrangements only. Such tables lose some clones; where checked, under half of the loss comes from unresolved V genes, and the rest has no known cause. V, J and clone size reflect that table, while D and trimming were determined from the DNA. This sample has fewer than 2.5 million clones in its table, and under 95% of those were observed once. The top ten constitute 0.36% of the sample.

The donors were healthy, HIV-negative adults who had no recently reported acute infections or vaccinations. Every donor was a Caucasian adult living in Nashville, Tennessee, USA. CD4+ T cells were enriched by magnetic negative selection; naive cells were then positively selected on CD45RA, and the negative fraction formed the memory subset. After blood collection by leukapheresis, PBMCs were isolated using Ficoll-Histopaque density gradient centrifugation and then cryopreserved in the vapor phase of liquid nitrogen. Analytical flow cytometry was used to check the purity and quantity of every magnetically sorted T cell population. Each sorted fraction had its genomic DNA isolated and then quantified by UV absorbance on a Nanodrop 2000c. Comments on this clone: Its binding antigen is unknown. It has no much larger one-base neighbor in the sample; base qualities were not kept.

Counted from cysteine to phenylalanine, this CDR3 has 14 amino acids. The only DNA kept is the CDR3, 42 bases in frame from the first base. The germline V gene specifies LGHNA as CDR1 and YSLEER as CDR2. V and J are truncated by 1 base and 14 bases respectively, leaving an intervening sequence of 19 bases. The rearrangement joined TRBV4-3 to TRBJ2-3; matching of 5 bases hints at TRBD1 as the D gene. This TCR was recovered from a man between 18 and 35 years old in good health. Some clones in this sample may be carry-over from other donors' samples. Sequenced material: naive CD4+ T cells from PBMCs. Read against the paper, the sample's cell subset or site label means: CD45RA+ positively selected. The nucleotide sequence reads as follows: TGCGCCAGCAGCCAAGTGTCTGGGGCAGGAAACTTGTATTTT. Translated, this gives CASSQVSGAGNLYF.